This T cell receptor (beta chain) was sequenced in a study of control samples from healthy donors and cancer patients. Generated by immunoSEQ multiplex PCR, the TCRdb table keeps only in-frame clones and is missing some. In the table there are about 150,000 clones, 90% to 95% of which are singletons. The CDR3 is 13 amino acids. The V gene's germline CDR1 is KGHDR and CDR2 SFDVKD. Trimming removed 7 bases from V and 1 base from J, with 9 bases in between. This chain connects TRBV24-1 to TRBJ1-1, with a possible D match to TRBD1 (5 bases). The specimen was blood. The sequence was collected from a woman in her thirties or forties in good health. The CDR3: CATREGTNTEAFF. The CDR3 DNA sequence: TGTGCCACCAGGGAGGGGACGAACACTGAAGCTTTCTTT.